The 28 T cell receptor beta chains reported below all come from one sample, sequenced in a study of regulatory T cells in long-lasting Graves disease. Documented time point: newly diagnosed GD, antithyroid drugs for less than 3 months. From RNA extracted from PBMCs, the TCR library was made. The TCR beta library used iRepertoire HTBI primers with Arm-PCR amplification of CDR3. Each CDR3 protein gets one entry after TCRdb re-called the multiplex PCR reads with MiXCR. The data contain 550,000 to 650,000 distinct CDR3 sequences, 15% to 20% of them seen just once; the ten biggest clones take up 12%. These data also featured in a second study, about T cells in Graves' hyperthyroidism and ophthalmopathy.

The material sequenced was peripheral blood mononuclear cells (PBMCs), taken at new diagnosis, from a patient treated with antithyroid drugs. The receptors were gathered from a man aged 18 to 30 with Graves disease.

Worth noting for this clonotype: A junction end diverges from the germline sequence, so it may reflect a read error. CDR3 amino acids: CASSLFSGSDYEQYF. DNA for the CDR3: TGCGCCAGCAGCCTCTTTAGCGGGAGCGACTACGAGCAGTACTTC. The rearrangement links TRBV12-3 or TRBV12-4 to TRBJ2-7; 9 nucleotides align to TRBD2. The CDR3 totals 15 residues.

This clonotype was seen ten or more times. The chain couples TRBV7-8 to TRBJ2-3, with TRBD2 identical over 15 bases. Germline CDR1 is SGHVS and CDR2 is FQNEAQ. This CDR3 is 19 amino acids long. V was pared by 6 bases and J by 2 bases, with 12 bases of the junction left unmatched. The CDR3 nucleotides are TGTGCCAGCAGGGGCCCCGGGACTAGCGGGAGGCTATTCACAGATACGCAGTATTTT. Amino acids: CASRGPGTSGRLFTDTQYF.

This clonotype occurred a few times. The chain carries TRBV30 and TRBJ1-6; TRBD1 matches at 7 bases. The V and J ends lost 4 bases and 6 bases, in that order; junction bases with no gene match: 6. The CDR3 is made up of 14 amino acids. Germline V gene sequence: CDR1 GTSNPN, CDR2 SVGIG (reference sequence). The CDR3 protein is CAWKPGTANSPLHF. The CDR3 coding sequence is TGTGCCTGGAAGCCGGGGACAGCTAATTCACCCCTCCACTTT.

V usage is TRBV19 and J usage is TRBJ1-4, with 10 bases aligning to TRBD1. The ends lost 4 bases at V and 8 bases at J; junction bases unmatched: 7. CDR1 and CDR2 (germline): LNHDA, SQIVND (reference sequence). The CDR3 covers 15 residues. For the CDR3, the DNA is TGTGCCAGTAGTACCCCCGGGACAGGGGAAGAAAAACTGTTTTTT. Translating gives CASSTPGTGEEKLFF.

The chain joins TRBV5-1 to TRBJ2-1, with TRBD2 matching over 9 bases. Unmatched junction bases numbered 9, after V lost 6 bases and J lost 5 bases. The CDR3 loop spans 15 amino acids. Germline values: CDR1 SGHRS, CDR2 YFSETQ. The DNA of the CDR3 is TGCGCCAGCACCCCAATGGCGGGAGGGGACAATGAGCAGTTCTTC. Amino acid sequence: CASTPMAGGDNEQFF. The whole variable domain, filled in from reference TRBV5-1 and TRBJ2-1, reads KAGVTQTPRYLIKTRGQQVTLSCSPISGHRSVSWYQQTPGQGLQFLFEYFSETQRNKGNFPGRFSGRQFSNSRSEMNVSTLELGDSALYLCASTPMAGGDNEQFFGPGTRLTVL.

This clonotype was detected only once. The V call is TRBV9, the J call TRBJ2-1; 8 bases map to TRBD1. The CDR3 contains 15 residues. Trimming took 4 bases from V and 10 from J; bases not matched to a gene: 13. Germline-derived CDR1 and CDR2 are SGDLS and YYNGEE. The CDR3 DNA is TGTGCCAGCAGCAAAGGGGGCAGGGGGCCGTACGAGCAGTTCTTC. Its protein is CASSKGGRGPYEQFF.

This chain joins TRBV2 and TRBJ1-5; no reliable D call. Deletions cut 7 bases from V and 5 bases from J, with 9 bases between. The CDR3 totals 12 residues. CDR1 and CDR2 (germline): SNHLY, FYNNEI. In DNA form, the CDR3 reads TGTGCCAGCACCGCAGGTGATCAGCCCCAGCATTTT. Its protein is CASTAGDQPQHF.

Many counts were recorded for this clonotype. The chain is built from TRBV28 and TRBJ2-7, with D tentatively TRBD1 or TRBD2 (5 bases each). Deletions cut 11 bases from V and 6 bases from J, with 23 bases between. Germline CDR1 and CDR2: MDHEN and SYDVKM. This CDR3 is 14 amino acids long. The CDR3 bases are TGTGCCCTTCACCGGGACCCCGAAGCGTCCGAGCAGTACTTC. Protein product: CALHRDPEASEQYF.

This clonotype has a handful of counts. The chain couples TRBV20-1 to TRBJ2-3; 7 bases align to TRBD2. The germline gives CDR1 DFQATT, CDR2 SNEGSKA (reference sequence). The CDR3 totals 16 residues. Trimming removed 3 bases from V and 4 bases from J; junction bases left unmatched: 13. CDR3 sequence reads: CSASLMRGGPSDTQYF. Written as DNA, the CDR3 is TGCAGTGCTAGCCTTATGCGGGGAGGGCCGTCAGATACGCAGTATTTT.

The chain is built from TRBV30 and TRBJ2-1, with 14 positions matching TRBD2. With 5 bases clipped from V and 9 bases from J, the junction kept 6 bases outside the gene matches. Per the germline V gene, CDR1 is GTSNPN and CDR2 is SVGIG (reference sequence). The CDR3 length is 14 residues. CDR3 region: CAWGGTSGGGEQFF. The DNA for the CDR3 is TGTGCCTGGGGGGGGACTAGCGGGGGTGGTGAGCAGTTCTTC.

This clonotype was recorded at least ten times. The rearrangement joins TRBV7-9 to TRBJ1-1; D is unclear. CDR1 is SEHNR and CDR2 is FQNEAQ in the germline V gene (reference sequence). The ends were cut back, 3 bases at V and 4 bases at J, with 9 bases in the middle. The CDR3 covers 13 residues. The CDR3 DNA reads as TGTGCCAGCAGCTTTGACACGACCACTGAAGCTTTCTTT. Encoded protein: CASSFDTTTEAFF.

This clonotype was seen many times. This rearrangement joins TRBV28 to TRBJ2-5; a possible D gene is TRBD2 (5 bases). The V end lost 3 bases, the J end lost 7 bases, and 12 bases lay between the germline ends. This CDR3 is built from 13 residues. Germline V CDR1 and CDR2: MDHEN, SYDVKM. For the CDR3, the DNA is TGTGCCAGCAGTTTTTACGGGAATGGGACCCAGTACTTC. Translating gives CASSFYGNGTQYF.

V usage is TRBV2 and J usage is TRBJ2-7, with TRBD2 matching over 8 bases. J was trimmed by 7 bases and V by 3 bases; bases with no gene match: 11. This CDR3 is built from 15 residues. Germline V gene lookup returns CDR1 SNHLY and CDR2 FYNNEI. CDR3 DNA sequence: TGTGCCAGCAGTGAGAGCGGGAGCTCCTACAATGAGCAGTACTTC. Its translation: CASSESGSSYNEQYF.

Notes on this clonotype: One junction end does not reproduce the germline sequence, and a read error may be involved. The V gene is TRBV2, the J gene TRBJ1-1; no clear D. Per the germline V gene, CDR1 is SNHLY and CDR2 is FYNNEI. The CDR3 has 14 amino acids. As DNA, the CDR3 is TGTGCCAGCAAACTACAGAGTATGAACACCGAAGCTTTCTTT. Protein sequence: CASKLQSMNTEAFF.

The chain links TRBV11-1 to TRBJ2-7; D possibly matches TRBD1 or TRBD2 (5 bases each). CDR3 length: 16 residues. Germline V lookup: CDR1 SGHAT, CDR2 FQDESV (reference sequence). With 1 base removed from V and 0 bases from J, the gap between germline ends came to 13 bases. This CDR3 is CASSLDRGVSSYEQYF. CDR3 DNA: TGTGCCAGCAGCTTAGACCGGGGCGTCAGCTCCTACGAGCAGTACTTC.

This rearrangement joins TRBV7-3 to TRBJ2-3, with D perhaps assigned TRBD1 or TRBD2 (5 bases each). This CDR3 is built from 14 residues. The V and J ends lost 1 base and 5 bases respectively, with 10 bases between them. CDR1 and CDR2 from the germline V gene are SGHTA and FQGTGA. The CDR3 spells CASSLKAGRDTQYF. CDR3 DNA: TGTGCCAGCAGCTTAAAGGCAGGGAGAGATACGCAGTATTTT.

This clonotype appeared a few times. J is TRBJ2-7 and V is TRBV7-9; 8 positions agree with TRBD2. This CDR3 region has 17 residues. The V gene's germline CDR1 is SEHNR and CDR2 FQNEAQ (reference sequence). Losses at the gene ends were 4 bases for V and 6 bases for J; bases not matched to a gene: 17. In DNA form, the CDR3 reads TGTGCCAGCAGCTCAAGGCTAACGGGACTAGACGTGGGCGAGCAGTACTTC. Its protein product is CASSSRLTGLDVGEQYF. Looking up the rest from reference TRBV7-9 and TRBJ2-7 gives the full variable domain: DTGVSQNPRHKITKRGQNVTFRCDPISEHNRLYWYRQTLGQGPEFLTYFQNEAQLEKSRLLSDRFSAERPKGSFSTLEIQRTEQGDSAMYLCASSSRLTGLDVGEQYFGPGTRLTVT.

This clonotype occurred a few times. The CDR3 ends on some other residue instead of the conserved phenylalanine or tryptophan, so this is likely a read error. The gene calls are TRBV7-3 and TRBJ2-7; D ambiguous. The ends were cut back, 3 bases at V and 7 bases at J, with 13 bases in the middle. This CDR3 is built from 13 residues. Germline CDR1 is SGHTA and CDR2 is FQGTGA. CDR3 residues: CASSLDRLGEQYL. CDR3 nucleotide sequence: TGTGCCAGCAGCTTGGACCGCCTAGGGGAGCAGTACCTC.

In DNA form, the CDR3 reads TGTGCCATCAGCAGGGTCTCCTACGAGCAGTACTTC. Translated: CAISRVSYEQYF. This chain connects TRBV10-3 to TRBJ2-7; possibly TRBD1 for D (5 bases). Looked up from germline, CDR1 is ENHRY and CDR2 is SYGVKD. V gave up 6 bases and J gave up 0 bases, with 6 bases separating them. This CDR3 comprises 12 residues.

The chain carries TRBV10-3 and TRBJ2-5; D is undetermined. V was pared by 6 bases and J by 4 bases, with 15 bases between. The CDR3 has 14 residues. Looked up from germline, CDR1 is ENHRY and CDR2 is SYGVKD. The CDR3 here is CAISRGRVRETQYF. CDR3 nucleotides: TGTGCCATCAGCCGAGGACGCGTTCGAGAGACCCAGTACTTC.

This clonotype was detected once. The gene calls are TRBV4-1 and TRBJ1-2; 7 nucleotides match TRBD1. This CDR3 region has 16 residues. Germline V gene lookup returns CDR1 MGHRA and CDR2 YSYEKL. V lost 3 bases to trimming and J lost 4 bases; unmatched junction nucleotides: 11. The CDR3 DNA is TGCGCCAGCAGCCACCCGGTTAGGGGGCTGGGCTATGGCTACACCTTC. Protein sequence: CASSHPVRGLGYGYTF.

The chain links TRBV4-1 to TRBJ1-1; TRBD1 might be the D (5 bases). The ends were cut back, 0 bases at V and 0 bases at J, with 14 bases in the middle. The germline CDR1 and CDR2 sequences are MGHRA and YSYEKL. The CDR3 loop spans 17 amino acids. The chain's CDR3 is CASSQDQWGEMNTEAFF. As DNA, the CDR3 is TGCGCCAGCAGCCAAGATCAGTGGGGGGAGATGAACACTGAAGCTTTCTTT.

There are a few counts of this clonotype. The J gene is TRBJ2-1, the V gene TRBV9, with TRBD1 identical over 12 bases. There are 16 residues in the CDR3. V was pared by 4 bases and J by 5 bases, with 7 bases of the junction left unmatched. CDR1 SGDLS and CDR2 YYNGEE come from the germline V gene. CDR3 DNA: TGTGCCAGCAGCACATCCCGGGACAGGGGGCACAATGAGCAGTTCTTC. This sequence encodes CASSTSRDRGHNEQFF.

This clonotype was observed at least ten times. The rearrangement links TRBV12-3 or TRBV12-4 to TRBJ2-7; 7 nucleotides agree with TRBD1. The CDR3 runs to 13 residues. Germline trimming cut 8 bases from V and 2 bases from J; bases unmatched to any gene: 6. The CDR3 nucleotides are TGTGCCAGCTCCTGGCAGGGGGCCTACGAGCAGTACTTC. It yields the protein CASSWQGAYEQYF.

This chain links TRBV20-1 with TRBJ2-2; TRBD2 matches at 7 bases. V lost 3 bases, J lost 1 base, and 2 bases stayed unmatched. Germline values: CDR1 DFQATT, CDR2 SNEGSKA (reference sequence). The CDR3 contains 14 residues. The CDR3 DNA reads TGCAGTGCTAGGGCTAGCGGGAACACCGGGGAGCTGTTTTTT. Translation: CSARASGNTGELFF.

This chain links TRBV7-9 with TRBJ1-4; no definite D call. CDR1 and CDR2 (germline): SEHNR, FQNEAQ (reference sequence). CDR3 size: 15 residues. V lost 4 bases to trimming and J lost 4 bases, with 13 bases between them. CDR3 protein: CASSSLRGGNEKLFF. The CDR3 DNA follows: TGTGCCAGCAGCTCCTTAAGAGGTGGTAATGAAAAACTGTTTTTT.

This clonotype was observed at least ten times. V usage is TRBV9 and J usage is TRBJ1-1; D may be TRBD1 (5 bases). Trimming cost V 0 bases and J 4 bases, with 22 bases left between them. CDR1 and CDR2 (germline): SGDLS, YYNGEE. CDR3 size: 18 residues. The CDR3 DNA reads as TGTGCCAGCAGCGTAGGAAGGCGGGCAGGGAATACGGGCACTGAAGCTTTCTTT. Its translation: CASSVGRRAGNTGTEAFF.

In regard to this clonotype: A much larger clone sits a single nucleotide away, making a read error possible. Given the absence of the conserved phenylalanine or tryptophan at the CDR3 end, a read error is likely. CDR3 nucleotide sequence: TGTGCCAGCAGTGAAGGTAGCTACAATGAGCAGTTCTCC. Translating gives CASSEGSYNEQFS. The chain links TRBV11-2 to TRBJ2-1, with unresolved D. The CDR3 length is 13 residues. V was clipped by 6 bases and J by 3 bases, with 9 bases between them. Germline V gives CDR1 SGHAT, CDR2 FQNNGV.